A selection of T cell receptor beta chains follows, all from one sample in a study of beta chain features in type 1 diabetes. The assay was immunoSEQ multiplex PCR, and TCRdb's table has in-frame clones only and misses some. This sample carries 600,000 to 750,000 clones, approximately 13% of them seen once, and the ten largest clones take more than 0.1%. Input material: naive CD4+ T cells from blood. The receptors were gathered from a young man with type 1 diabetes. Both conserved end residues are part of each CDR3. D genes are given only for firm matches. The listing skips clone size in some rows; elsewhere it reads once, few, many or a size class.

V gene	clone size	D gene	J gene	CDR3 protein	CDR3 DNA
TRBV5-6	.	.	TRBJ2-3	CASSSQGTDTQYF	TGTGCCAGCAGTTCCCAGGGGACAGATACGCAGTATTTT
TRBV7-3	few	.	TRBJ1-5	CASSLTLEEPQHF	TGTGCCAGCAGCTTAACATTGGAGGAGCCCCAGCATTTT
TRBV15	few	TRBD2	TRBJ2-5	CATSRVAGGPETQYF	TGTGCCACCAGCAGAGTCGCGGGGGGGCCAGAGACCCAGTACTTC
TRBV13	few	.	TRBJ1-2	CASSLAGRANYGYTF	TGTGCCAGCAGCCTAGCAGGGCGAGCTAACTATGGCTACACCTTC
TRBV27	.	.	TRBJ1-2	CASSLLSQGSYGYTF	TGTGCCAGCAGTTTACTATCTCAGGGGAGCTATGGCTACACCTTC
TRBV7-8	few	.	TRBJ2-3	CASSLALATADTQYF	TGTGCCAGCAGCTTAGCGCTTGCTACGGCAGATACGCAGTATTTT
TRBV7-9	few	.	TRBJ1-2	CASSLEVGNYGYTF	TGTGCCAGCAGCTTAGAAGTCGGAAACTATGGCTACACCTTC
TRBV27	.	TRBD1	TRBJ2-7	CASSLSATGGIKQYF	TGTGCCAGCAGTTTATCGGCGACAGGGGGTATCAAGCAGTACTTC
TRBV28	.	TRBD2	TRBJ2-3	CASSLGGGGTDTQYF	TGTGCCAGCAGTTTGGGCGGGGGAGGCACAGATACGCAGTATTTT
TRBV6-5	.	.	TRBJ1-5	CASSYAQHQPQHF	TGTGCCAGCAGTTACGCACAGCATCAGCCCCAGCATTTT
TRBV7-2	few	TRBD2	TRBJ2-3	CASSLARLAGVPDTQYF	TGTGCCAGCAGCTTGGCCAGACTAGCGGGAGTCCCAGATACGCAGTATTTT
TRBV7-9	few	.	TRBJ2-7	CASSDDGQSYEQYF	TGTGCCAGCAGCGATGATGGACAGTCCTACGAGCAGTACTTC
TRBV11-2	few	.	TRBJ2-7	CASSLDRGWYEQYF	TGTGCCAGCAGCTTAGACCGGGGGTGGTACGAGCAGTACTTC
TRBV5-1	.	.	TRBJ1-5	CASSSAPLQPQHF	TGCGCCAGCAGCTCGGCTCCGCTTCAGCCCCAGCATTTT
TRBV4-3	.	.	TRBJ1-1	CASSQDRTRRTVTSEAFF	TGCGCCAGCAGCCAAGATAGGACGCGCAGGACAGTGACTTCTGAAGCTTTCTTT
TRBV6-5	.	.	TRBJ2-3	CASRIQGGSTDTQYF	TGTGCCAGCAGGATTCAGGGGGGAAGCACAGATACGCAGTATTTT
TRBV9	.	TRBD2	TRBJ2-7	CASSPGPAGPSYEQYF	TGTGCCAGCAGCCCAGGCCCAGCGGGACCCTCCTACGAGCAGTACTTC